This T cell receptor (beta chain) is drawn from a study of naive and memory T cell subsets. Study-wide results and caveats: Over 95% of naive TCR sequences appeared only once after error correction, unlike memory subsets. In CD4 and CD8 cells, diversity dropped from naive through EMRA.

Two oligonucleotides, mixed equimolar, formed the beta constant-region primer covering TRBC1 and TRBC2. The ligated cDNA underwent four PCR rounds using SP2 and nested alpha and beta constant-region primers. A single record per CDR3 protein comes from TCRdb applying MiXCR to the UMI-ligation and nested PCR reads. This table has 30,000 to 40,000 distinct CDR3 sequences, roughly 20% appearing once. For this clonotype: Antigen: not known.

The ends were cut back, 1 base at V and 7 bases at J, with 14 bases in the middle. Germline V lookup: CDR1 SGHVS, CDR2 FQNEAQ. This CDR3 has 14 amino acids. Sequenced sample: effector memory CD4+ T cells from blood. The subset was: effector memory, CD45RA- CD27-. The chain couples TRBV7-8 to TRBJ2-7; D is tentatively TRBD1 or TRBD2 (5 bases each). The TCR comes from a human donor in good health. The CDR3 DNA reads TGTGCCAGCAGCTTAGAGTTGGGACCTAAGGAGCAGTACTTC. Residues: CASSLELGPKEQYF.